Presented here are 10 T cell receptor beta chains from one specimen sequenced in a study of blood T cell repertoires in COVID-19. The data were produced by immunoSEQ multiplex PCR, yet TCRdb's version contains in-frame clones alone and is incomplete. The sample shows 150,000 to 200,000 clones, approximately 79% of them seen only once. The sample was peripheral blood. Receptors were obtained from a man aged 25-45 years with active or convalescent COVID-19.

This clone was counted once. This chain connects TRBV5-6 to TRBJ2-5, with D perhaps matching TRBD1 (6 bases). V was shortened by 0 bases and J by 6 bases, with 9 bases between the two germline ends. The CDR3 loop spans 13 amino acids. Germline V gene sequence: CDR1 SGHDT, CDR2 YYEEEE. The CDR3 protein is CASSLDQGKTQYF. CDR3 in DNA: TGTGCCAGCAGCTTGGACCAGGGGAAGACCCAGTACTTC.

The V gene is TRBV6-5, the J gene TRBJ2-3; D may be TRBD2 (6 bases). V was clipped by 4 bases and J by 5 bases, with 7 bases between them. Germline CDR1 MNHEY, CDR2 SVGAGI. The CDR3 length is 12 residues. CDR3 nucleotides: TGTGCCAGCAGTTCGGGACTAGATACGCAGTATTTT. Protein: CASSSGLDTQYF.

The V and J genes are TRBV6-5 and TRBJ2-1, with 9 bases fitting TRBD1. This CDR3 has 14 residues. V lost 7 bases, J lost 3 bases, and 4 bases stayed unmatched. The germline CDR1 and CDR2 sequences are MNHEY and SVGAGI. In DNA form, the CDR3 reads TGTGCCAGCATGGAGACAGGGGGCTACAATGAGCAGTTCTTC. It encodes CASMETGGYNEQFF.

This clone was seen once. The chain recombines TRBV30 with TRBJ1-6, with a possible D match to TRBD1 (5 bases). Trimming removed 2 bases at V and 7 bases at J, with 12 bases between. CDR1 and CDR2 (germline): GTSNPN, SVGIG (reference sequence). There are 14 residues in the CDR3. CDR3 DNA sequence: TGTGCCTGGAGTTCTGGCCAGGGAAATTCACCCCTCCACTTT. It translates to CAWSSGQGNSPLHF.

This sequence joins TRBV3-1 (or the pseudogene TRBV3-2) and TRBJ2-5; the D gene is possibly TRBD2 (5 bases). There are 14 residues in the CDR3. Trimming took 1 base from V and 7 from J, leaving 13 bases between them. Germline CDR1 is LGHDT and CDR2 is YNNKEL (reference sequence). CDR3 sequence: CASSQGGRPGTQYF. The CDR3 coding sequence is TGTGCCAGCAGCCAAGGAGGGCGACCCGGGACCCAGTACTTC.

The table lists this clone with a few counts. V and J are TRBV2 and TRBJ1-1, with 10 bases matching TRBD1. The V and J ends lost 6 bases and 5 bases, in that order; junction bases with no gene match: 6. The germline CDR1 and CDR2 sequences are SNHLY and FYNNEI. This CDR3 is 14 amino acids long. The CDR3 region is CASRLRTGGTEAFF. CDR3 nucleotides: TGTGCCAGCAGACTTAGGACAGGGGGGACTGAAGCTTTCTTT.

The rearrangement joins TRBV9 to TRBJ2-3; 10 bases agree with TRBD1. This CDR3 spans 15 amino acids. V trimming: 7 bases; J trimming: 3 bases; junction bases outside the gene matches: 8. Germline CDR1 SGDLS, CDR2 YYNGEE. The CDR3 reads CASGPTGGGTDTQYF. The CDR3 DNA reads as TGTGCCAGCGGGCCGACAGGGGGCGGGACAGATACGCAGTATTTT.

The V gene is TRBV28, the J gene TRBJ1-5; no clear D. Germline V gene data show CDR1 as MDHEN and CDR2 as SYDVKM. Trimming took 8 bases from V and 0 from J, leaving 11 bases between them. This CDR3 spans 14 amino acids. The chain's CDR3 is CASFTAPSNQPQHF. In DNA form, the CDR3 reads TGTGCCAGCTTCACAGCACCTAGCAATCAGCCCCAGCATTTT.

This chain connects TRBV7-8 to TRBJ1-5; tentative D call: TRBD1 (6 bases). The CDR3 runs to 17 residues. The V end was cut by 1 base, the J end by 2 bases, with 15 bases between. CDR1 SGHVS and CDR2 FQNEAQ come from the germline V gene. The CDR3 sequence is CASSLGVLGAGNQPQHF. The CDR3 DNA sequence: TGTGCCAGCAGCTTAGGGGTACTGGGGGCCGGCAATCAGCCCCAGCATTTT.

The chain links TRBV12-3 or TRBV12-4 to TRBJ1-2; D is possibly TRBD1 (6 bases). This CDR3 comprises 13 residues. V lost 6 bases and J 3 bases, leaving 11 bases between the germline ends. CDR3 protein: CASRRGQYYGYTF. The CDR3 coding sequence is TGTGCCAGCAGGCGAGGACAGTACTATGGCTACACCTTC.